This TCR beta chain was observed in a study of response to subunit inactivated influenza vaccine. Study results and limitations: Seasonal influenza vaccination, on each occasion, was suggested by the authors to recruit few new T cells.

In TCRdb, the RT-PCR reads were re-called with MiXCR into one record per CDR3 protein. The table has hundreds of thousands of distinct CDR3 sequences, approximately 18% seen once. The CDR3 runs 14 residues. V lost 0 bases to trimming and J lost 3 bases, with 5 bases between them. Germline V lookup: CDR1 WNHNN, CDR2 SYGVQD (reference sequence). Regarding this clonotype: Its target is not known.

This receptor was obtained from a man aged 45-65 years who received an inactivated influenza vaccine. The chain uses TRBV10-1 and TRBJ2-2; D is undetermined. The sequenced sample was PBMCs from blood, obtained 5 days after vaccination. This chain's CDR3 is CASSESADTGELFF. CDR3 in DNA: TGCGCCAGCAGTGAGTCGGCCGACACCGGGGAGCTGTTTTTT.